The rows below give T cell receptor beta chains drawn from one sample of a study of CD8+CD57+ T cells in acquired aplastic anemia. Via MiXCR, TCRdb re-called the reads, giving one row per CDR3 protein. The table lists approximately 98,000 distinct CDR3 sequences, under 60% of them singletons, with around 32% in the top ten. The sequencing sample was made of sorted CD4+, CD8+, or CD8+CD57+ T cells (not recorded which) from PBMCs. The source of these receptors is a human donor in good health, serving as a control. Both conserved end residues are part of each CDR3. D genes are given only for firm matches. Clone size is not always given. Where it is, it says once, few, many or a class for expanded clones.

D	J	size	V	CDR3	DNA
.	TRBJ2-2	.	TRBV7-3	CASSLAAGTGELFF	TGTGCCAGCAGCTTAGCAGCCGGGACCGGGGAGCTGTTTTTT
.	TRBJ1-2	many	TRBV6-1	CASSPYGGRDHNYGYTF	TGTGCCAGCAGTCCATACGGAGGCAGGGACCACAACTATGGCTACACCTTC
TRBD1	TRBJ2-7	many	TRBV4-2	CASSFSGQTYEQYF	TGTGCCAGCAGTTTCTCGGGACAGACCTACGAGCAGTACTTC
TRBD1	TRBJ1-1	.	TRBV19	CASQRDRATEAFF	TGTGCCAGCCAAAGGGACAGGGCCACTGAAGCTTTCTTT
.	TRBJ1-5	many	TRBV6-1	CASNTLRRKGNQPQHF	TGTGCCAGCAATACACTCAGGAGGAAAGGCAATCAGCCCCAGCATTTT
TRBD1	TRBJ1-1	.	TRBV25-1	CASSPRQGLEAFF	TGTGCCAGCAGTCCTCGACAGGGACTGGAAGCTTTCTTT
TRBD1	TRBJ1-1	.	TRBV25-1	CASSGQGPVTEAFF	TGTGCCAGCAGTGGACAGGGGCCCGTCACTGAAGCTTTCTTT
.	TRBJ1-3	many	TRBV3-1	CASSQQPEGGFNTIYF	TGTGCCAGCAGCCAACAGCCGGAAGGCGGCTTCAACACCATATATTTT
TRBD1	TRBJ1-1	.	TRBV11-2	CASRPSGGLNTEAFF	TGTGCCAGCAGGCCATCAGGGGGACTGAACACTGAAGCTTTCTTT
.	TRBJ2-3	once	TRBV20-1	CSARGVAGTDTQYF	TGCAGTGCTAGAGGGGTAGCGGGCACAGATACGCAGTATTTT
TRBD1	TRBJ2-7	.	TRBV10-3	CAIKPGQGYEQYF	TGTGCCATCAAGCCTGGACAGGGCTACGAGCAGTACTTC
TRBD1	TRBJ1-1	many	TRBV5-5	CASSSYTGGYTEAFF	TGTGCCAGCAGCTCGTATACAGGGGGGTACACTGAAGCTTTCTTT
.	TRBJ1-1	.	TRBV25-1	CASSLVIRDRTEAFF	TGTGCCAGCAGCTTGGTTATCCGGGATCGGACTGAAGCTTTCTTT
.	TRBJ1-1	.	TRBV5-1	CASSLASGFTEAFF	TGCGCCAGCAGCTTGGCGTCGGGGTTCACTGAAGCTTTCTTT
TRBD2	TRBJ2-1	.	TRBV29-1	CSVVASGRGYNEQFF	TGCAGCGTCGTGGCTAGCGGGAGGGGGTACAATGAGCAGTTCTTC
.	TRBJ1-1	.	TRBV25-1	CASSARAQTNTEAFF	TGTGCCAGCAGTGCAAGGGCCCAAACGAACACTGAAGCTTTCTTT
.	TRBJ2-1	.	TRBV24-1	CATSDFRDSTFF	TGTGCCACCAGTGATTTCCGGGATTCTACATTCTTC
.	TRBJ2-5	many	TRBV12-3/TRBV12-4	CASSSPPDSLVTQYF	TGTGCCAGCAGTTCGCCGCCAGACAGTCTGGTGACCCAGTACTTC
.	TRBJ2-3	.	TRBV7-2	CASSFKRLDTQYF	TGTGCCAGCAGCTTTAAGCGTCTAGATACGCAGTATTTT
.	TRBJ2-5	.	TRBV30	CAWSVGGLGNEQYF	TGTGCCTGGAGTGTCGGGGGCTTGGGGAATGAGCAGTACTTC
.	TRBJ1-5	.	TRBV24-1	CATSDSSGPKNQPQHF	TGTGCCACCAGTGATTCCTCCGGACCGAAGAATCAGCCCCAGCATTTT
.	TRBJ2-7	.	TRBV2	CASSEGQRYEQYF	TGTGCCAGCAGTGAAGGACAGCGGTACGAGCAGTACTTC
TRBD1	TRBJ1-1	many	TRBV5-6	CASSGAGGRSEAFF	TGTGCCAGCAGCGGGGCAGGGGGCCGGTCTGAAGCTTTCTTT
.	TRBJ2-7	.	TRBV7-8	CASGTEYEQYF	TGTGCCAGCGGGACTGAGTACGAGCAGTACTTC
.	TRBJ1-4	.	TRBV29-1	CSVGLAPNEKLFF	TGCAGCGTTGGGCTGGCGCCTAATGAAAAACTGTTTTTT
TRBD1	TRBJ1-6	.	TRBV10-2	CASAGTDNSPLHF	TGCGCCAGTGCCGGGACAGATAATTCACCCCTCCACTTT
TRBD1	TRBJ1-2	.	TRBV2	CASDTGQDYGYTF	TGTGCCAGCGATACAGGACAGGACTATGGCTACACCTTC
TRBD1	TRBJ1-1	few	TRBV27	CASSDRGTANTEAFF	TGTGCCAGCAGCGACCGAGGGACAGCGAACACTGAAGCTTTCTTT
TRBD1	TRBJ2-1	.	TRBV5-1	CASSTRTGYNEQFF	TGCGCCAGCAGCACTCGGACAGGGTACAATGAGCAGTTCTTC
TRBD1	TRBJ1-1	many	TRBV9	CASSPQSGQGVAEAFF	TGTGCCAGCAGCCCTCAAAGCGGACAGGGAGTCGCTGAAGCTTTCTTT
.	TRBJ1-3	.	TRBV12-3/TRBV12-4	CASSFSAGNTIYF	TGTGCCAGCAGTTTCAGTGCTGGAAACACCATATATTTT
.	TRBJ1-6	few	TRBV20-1	CSARDHGGDSPLHF	TGCAGTGCTAGAGATCATGGAGGGGACTCACCCCTCCACTTT
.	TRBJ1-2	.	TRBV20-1	CSGQVTGTDGYTF	TGCAGTGGTCAGGTTACAGGGACCGATGGCTACACCTTC
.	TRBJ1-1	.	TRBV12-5	CASRKPTESTEAFF	TGTGCTAGCAGAAAACCGACAGAGAGCACTGAAGCTTTCTTT
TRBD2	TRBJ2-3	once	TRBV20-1	CSARGFGLAGDTDTQYF	TGCAGTGCTAGAGGTTTCGGCCTAGCGGGGGACACAGATACGCAGTATTTT
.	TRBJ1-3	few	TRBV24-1	CATSQSGSGNTIYF	TGTGCCACCAGCCAGTCAGGGTCCGGAAACACCATATATTTT
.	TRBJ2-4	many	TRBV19	CASSIISQGVNIQYF	TGTGCCAGTAGTATAATTTCGCAGGGTGTGAACATTCAGTACTTC
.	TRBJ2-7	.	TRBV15	CATSRDLGSSYEQYF	TGTGCCACCAGCAGAGATCTGGGGAGCTCCTACGAGCAGTACTTC
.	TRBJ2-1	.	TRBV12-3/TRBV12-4	CASRPGRDNEQFF	TGTGCCAGCAGGCCCGGACGAGACAATGAGCAGTTCTTC
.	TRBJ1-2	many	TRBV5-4	CASSNTGYTNGYTF	TGTGCCAGCAGCAACACAGGGTATACGAATGGCTACACCTTC
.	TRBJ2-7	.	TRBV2	CASSYADGTYEQYF	TGTGCCAGCAGTTACGCCGACGGGACCTACGAGCAGTACTTC